One sample yielded the 2 T cell receptor beta chains listed below, sequenced in a study of blood T cells in healthy people across ages. It was with a sample-barcoded 5' primer and a J-beta primer mix that a second PCR of about 6 to 12 cycles was run. Each CDR3 protein is one row after TCRdb ran MiXCR on the 5' RACE reads. In the table there are about 1.5 million distinct CDR3 sequences, 35% to 45% of which are singletons. Sequenced sample: blood. Receptor source: a woman aged 18-29 years in good health.

This clonotype has a count of ten or more. The rearrangement uses TRBV7-2 and TRBJ2-5; no definite D call. Germline V gene lookup returns CDR1 SGHTA and CDR2 FQGNSA. The CDR3 runs to 13 residues. V was cut by 2 bases and J by 2 bases, with 6 bases left in between. The chain's CDR3 is CASSLQFQETQYF. CDR3 DNA: TGTGCCAGCAGCTTACAATTTCAAGAGACCCAGTACTTC.

In its sample, this clonotype was seen a few times. This chain uses TRBV7-8 with TRBJ2-3; D is undetermined. Trimming shortened V by 2 bases and J by 1 base, and 16 bases separated the two germline ends. Per the germline V gene, CDR1 is SGHVS and CDR2 is FQNEAQ. There are 17 residues in the CDR3. CDR3 region: CASSLRRPLPRTDTQYF. CDR3 bases: TGTGCCAGCAGCTTAAGACGGCCTCTCCCACGCACAGATACGCAGTATTTT.